Listed below are T cell receptor beta chains from one sample, sequenced in a study of response to subunit inactivated influenza vaccine. TCRdb reanalysed the RT-PCR reads using MiXCR and keeps one entry per CDR3 protein. The sample shows 650,000 to 800,000 distinct CDR3 sequences, roughly 13% of them seen only once. Sequenced material: PBMCs from blood, taken around two weeks before vaccination. These TCRs come from a man in his forties or fifties who received an inactivated influenza vaccine. CDR3s include the opening cysteine and the closing phenylalanine or tryptophan. A D gene is named only where the DNA matches it firmly. The listing skips clone size in some rows; elsewhere it reads once, few, many or a size class.

v_call	j_call	clone_size	d_call	cdr3_nt	cdr3_aa
TRBV11-2	TRBJ1-6	.	TRBD1	TGTGCCAGCAGCTTCACTACGACAGGGTCGGGTTCACCCCTCCACTTT	CASSFTTTGSGSPLHF
TRBV29-1	TRBJ2-7	.	TRBD2	TGCAGCGTTGTGGTGGGGGGGAGTGAGCAGTACTTC	CSVVVGGSEQYF
TRBV12-3/TRBV12-4	TRBJ2-7	few	TRBD1	TGTGCCAGCAGTTTAAGGCAGGGGGTCGGCGAGCAGTACTTC	CASSLRQGVGEQYF
TRBV10-3	TRBJ1-1	.	.	TGTGCCATCAGTGAGTCCCCCGATGAAGCTTTCTTT	CAISESPDEAFF
TRBV5-6	TRBJ2-7	.	.	TGTGCCAGCGGCTTGGGGCACCTCTACGAGCAGTACTTC	CASGLGHLYEQYF
TRBV12-3/TRBV12-4	TRBJ2-5	.	.	TGTGCCAGCAGTTTAATGCGGGAGAGGGGGGAGACCCAGTACTTC	CASSLMRERGETQYF
TRBV7-9	TRBJ2-3	.	.	TGTGCCAGCAGCTTAGTATCGGCGGGAACGCAGTATTTT	CASSLVSAGTQYF
TRBV4-3	TRBJ2-3	few	TRBD1	TGCGCCAGCAGCAACCATGCGGGACAGGGGTTCACAAATACGCAGTATTTT	CASSNHAGQGFTNTQYF
TRBV27	TRBJ1-6	few	.	TGTGCCAGCAGTTTCGGGGGCGCTAATTCACCCCTCCACTTT	CASSFGGANSPLHF
TRBV7-3	TRBJ2-3	.	TRBD2	TGTGCCAGCAGCCCCGGACTAGCGGGAGGGCCCCACACAGATACGCAGTATTTT	CASSPGLAGGPHTDTQYF
TRBV20-1	TRBJ2-7	few	.	TGCAGTGCTAGAGCCGCAAATGTAGGGAGCGAGCAGTACTTC	CSARAANVGSEQYF
TRBV9	TRBJ2-2	.	.	TGTGCCAGCAGCGGGTACGGCAACACCGGGGAGCTGTTTTTT	CASSGYGNTGELFF
TRBV7-8	TRBJ1-5	.	.	TGTGCCAGCAGTCAACTAGGCGGTCAGCCCCAGCATTTT	CASSQLGGQPQHF
TRBV6-1	TRBJ2-7	few	.	TGTGCCAGCAGTGAGGGCCACTACGAGCAGTACTTC	CASSEGHYEQYF
TRBV6-5	TRBJ1-1	many	.	TGTGCCAGCAGTTACGGGGGGGGGACTGAAGCTTTCTTT	CASSYGGGTEAFF
TRBV6-6	TRBJ1-1	few	.	TGTGCCAGCAGCCATAACACTGAAGCTTTCTTT	CASSHNTEAFF
TRBV7-2	TRBJ2-2	.	TRBD1	TGTGCCAGCAGCCCATCCCTGGGGACAGGGATTCCCGGGGAGCTGTTTTTT	CASSPSLGTGIPGELFF
TRBV15	TRBJ2-3	.	TRBD1	TGTGCCACCAGCAGATGGGACAGGGAAACAGATACGCAGTATTTT	CATSRWDRETDTQYF